The 25 T cell receptor beta chains below all came from one sample that was sequenced in a study of blood T cells in healthy people across ages. A sample-barcoded 5' primer and a J-beta primer mix were used in a second PCR of about 6 to 11 cycles. TCRdb reanalysed the 5' RACE reads using MiXCR and keeps one entry per CDR3 protein. The sample yields 1.5 million or so distinct CDR3 sequences, 40% to 45% seen once. The sequenced sample consisted of blood. The receptors were sampled from a woman aged 18-30 years in good health.

The chain has TRBV6-6 and TRBJ1-1; 8 bases align to TRBD1. Germline V lookup: CDR1 MNHNY, CDR2 SVGAGI (reference sequence). CDR3 length equals 14 residues. V gave up 2 bases and J gave up 5 bases; unmatched junction bases: 4. The CDR3 coding sequence is TGTGCCAGCAGTTACGCGACAGGGGAGACTGAAGCTTTCTTT. Translation gives CASSYATGETEAFF.

The chain has TRBV10-3 and TRBJ2-3; 8 bases are shared with TRBD2. CDR3 length: 17 residues. Germline loops: CDR1 ENHRY, CDR2 SYGVKD. J lost 6 bases, V lost 3 bases, and 14 bases had no gene match. The CDR3, as DNA: TGTGCCATCAGTGATACCTTAGCGGGGAGGTCGAAGGATACGCAGTATTTT. Translation: CAISDTLAGRSKDTQYF.

The chain joins TRBV10-3 to TRBJ2-5, with D possibly being TRBD2 (6 bases). The germline V and J ends were trimmed by 0 bases and 11 bases, with 28 bases remaining between them. The CDR3 is 18 amino acids. CDR1 is ENHRY and CDR2 is SYGVKD in the germline V gene. CDR3 region: CAISESGGAVLRGNEQYF. DNA for the CDR3: TGTGCCATCAGTGAGTCCGGCGGGGCGGTCCTCCGGGGCAATGAGCAGTACTTC.

Here the CDR3 DNA reads TGTGCCAGCAGTTACGGAGTGGGGCTCGGAAACACCATATATTTT. Protein: CASSYGVGLGNTIYF. V gene TRBV6-2 or TRBV6-3 combines with J gene TRBJ1-3, with D possibly TRBD1 on 5 matching bases. V lost 2 bases, J lost 4 bases, and 12 bases lay in between. Germline-derived CDR1 and CDR2 are MNHEY and SVGEGT. The CDR3 is 15 amino acids.

This clonotype was seen only once. The rearrangement uses TRBV4-3 and TRBJ2-7; 7 nucleotides align to TRBD1. The germline V gene encodes CDR1 LGHNA and CDR2 YSLEER. This CDR3 is 16 amino acids long. J was trimmed by 2 bases and V by 1 base; bases with no gene match: 8. CDR3 DNA sequence: TGCGCCAGCAGCCAAGTTCCCAGGGGGTCACCCTACGAGCAGTACTTC. Amino acid sequence: CASSQVPRGSPYEQYF.

The rearrangement joins TRBV20-1 to TRBJ2-1; maybe TRBD2 (7 bases). The length of the CDR3 is 15 residues. The germline V gene encodes CDR1 DFQATT and CDR2 SNEGSKA (reference sequence). The V end lost 7 bases, the J end lost 6 bases, and 22 bases lay between the germline ends. The CDR3 nucleotides read TGCAGTGTTCCGTCGCGTGGGAGGGGGGGCAATGAGCAGTTCTTC. Protein product: CSVPSRGRGGNEQFF.

The genes are TRBV6-2 or TRBV6-3 and TRBJ1-2; a weak D match, TRBD1 (6 bases). The V and J ends lost 3 bases and 8 bases respectively, with 16 bases between them. Germline V gene lookup returns CDR1 MNHEY and CDR2 SVGEGT. The CDR3 totals 14 residues. CDR3 in amino acids: CASSYRQERVGYTF. CDR3 bases: TGTGCCAGCAGTTATCGACAGGAGAGGGTAGGCTACACCTTC.

This clonotype was seen a handful of times. V and J are TRBV20-1 and TRBJ2-2, with 9 positions matching TRBD2. Trimming cost V 7 bases and J 3 bases; bases outside gene matches: 6. The germline V gene encodes CDR1 DFQATT and CDR2 SNEGSKA (reference sequence). The CDR3 is made up of 14 amino acids. Here the CDR3 reads CSVKREVDTGELFF. The CDR3 nucleotides read TGCAGTGTAAAGCGGGAGGTTGACACCGGGGAGCTGTTTTTT.

This clonotype was recorded many times. The chain recombines TRBV2 with TRBJ2-7; TRBD2 matches at 12 bases. The CDR3 totals 15 residues. CDR1 is SNHLY and CDR2 is FYNNEI in the germline V gene. V trimming: 6 bases; J trimming: 4 bases; junction bases outside the gene matches: 7. CDR3 in amino acids: CASRARLAGVYEQYF. The DNA of the CDR3 is TGTGCCAGCAGGGCGCGACTAGCGGGGGTTTACGAGCAGTACTTC.

The rearrangement joins TRBV20-1 to TRBJ1-1; D remains unclear. V was pared by 4 bases and J by 1 base, with 16 bases between. Germline assignment: CDR1 DFQATT and CDR2 SNEGSKA (reference sequence). This CDR3 spans 15 amino acids. The CDR3 DNA reads TGCAGTGCTACCCGACGGGTAGATAGGAACACTGAAGCTTTCTTT. This codes for CSATRRVDRNTEAFF.

V and J are TRBV7-2 and TRBJ1-4; D gene uncertain. The CDR3 is made up of 17 amino acids. Germline CDR1 is SGHTA and CDR2 is FQGNSA. Deletions cut 5 bases from V and 0 bases from J, with 16 bases between. CDR3 sequence (DNA): TGTGCCAGCAGCCCCCCACCCAGCGGTACAACTAATGAAAAACTGTTTTTT. As protein: CASSPPPSGTTNEKLFF. The complete variable domain, with remaining parts taken from reference TRBV7-2 and TRBJ1-4, reads GAGVSQSPSNKVTEKGKDVELRCDPISGHTALYWYRQSLGQGLEFLIYFQGNSAPDKSGLPSDRFSAERTGGSVSTLTIQRTQQEDSAVYLCASSPPPSGTTNEKLFFGSGTQLSVL.

The chain is built from TRBV2 and TRBJ1-4; maybe TRBD1 (5 bases). Per germline, CDR1 SNHLY and CDR2 FYNNEI. The V end was cut by 6 bases, the J end by 3 bases, with 11 bases between. The CDR3 is made up of 14 amino acids. CDR3 sequence reads: CASRRDFSNEKLFF. The CDR3 bases are TGTGCCAGCAGACGGGACTTCTCTAATGAAAAACTGTTTTTT.

This rearrangement joins TRBV13 to TRBJ2-1; 7 bases align to TRBD2. The CDR3 is 14 amino acids. With 5 bases clipped from V and 5 bases from J, the junction kept 6 bases outside the gene matches. The germline CDR1 and CDR2 sequences are PRHDT and FYEKMQ (reference sequence). CDR3 in amino acids: CASSHRGVHNEQFF. DNA of the CDR3: TGTGCCAGCAGCCATCGGGGGGTCCACAATGAGCAGTTCTTC.

Only a few counts were recorded for this clonotype. This chain uses TRBV5-1 with TRBJ2-1; possibly TRBD1 for D (6 bases). The V and J ends lost 4 bases and 7 bases respectively, with 21 bases between them. The CDR3 sequence is 16 residues long. Germline V gives CDR1 SGHRS, CDR2 YFSETQ. CDR3 DNA sequence: TGCGCCAGCAGCCCGGGTATACAAATTACAGGGAATGAGCAGTTCTTC. Its protein is CASSPGIQITGNEQFF.

This clonotype was seen more than once but under ten times. The chain uses TRBV18 and TRBJ2-3, with 10 bases fitting TRBD2. The CDR3 covers 16 residues. CDR1 and CDR2 from the germline V gene are KGHSH and LQKENI. Unmatched junction bases numbered 12, after V lost 8 bases and J lost 4 bases. The CDR3 here is CASVHGGLAGADTQYF. The CDR3 DNA is TGTGCCAGCGTCCACGGAGGGCTAGCGGGAGCAGATACGCAGTATTTT.

The J gene is TRBJ2-5, the V gene TRBV21-1; TRBD1 is taken as the D call from the table, unchecked against the DNA. TRBV21-1 is a pseudogene. The CDR3 extends over 14 amino acids. CDR3 DNA sequence: TGTGCCAGCAGCAAAGTCAGAGCGACAGGGGGTGGGTACTTC. The encoded protein is CASSKVRATGGGYF.

The gene calls are TRBV5-6 and TRBJ1-5; D is perhaps TRBD1 (5 bases). V shed 1 base and J shed 7 bases, with 9 bases lying between them. The CDR3 runs 13 residues. The V gene's germline CDR1 is SGHDT and CDR2 YYEEEE. Here the CDR3 DNA reads TGTGCCAGCAGCTTGCGCGAGGGGCAGCCCCAGCATTTT. Its translation: CASSLREGQPQHF.

This clonotype was seen a few times. The genes are TRBV24-1 and TRBJ1-2, with 7 bases matching TRBD1. Germline V lookup: CDR1 KGHDR, CDR2 SFDVKD. V lost 4 bases, J lost 4 bases, and 5 bases stayed unmatched. The CDR3 runs 14 residues. CDR3 coding DNA: TGTGCCACCAGTGACCCGCGACAGGGCTATGGCTACACCTTC. This sequence encodes CATSDPRQGYGYTF.

Points on this clonotype: A much more abundant neighbour one base away suggests this may be a read error. The rearrangement joins TRBV2 to TRBJ2-1; 10 nucleotides agree with TRBD2. The DNA end lines up better with TRBJ2-7; the J call may be wrong. The germline V gene has CDR1 SNHLY and CDR2 FYNNEI. CDR3 size: 15 residues. CDR3 residues: CASRRTSGIQNEQYF. Written as DNA, the CDR3 is TGTGCCAGCAGGAGGACTAGCGGAATACAAAATGAGCAGTACTTC.

V usage is TRBV20-1 and J usage is TRBJ2-3; D unresolved. The CDR3 sequence is 15 residues long. V lost 0 bases and J lost 4, with 14 bases in between. Per germline, CDR1 DFQATT and CDR2 SNEGSKA (reference sequence). The CDR3 DNA reads TGCAGTGCTAGAGATCCCAGAGATGCACCAGATACGCAGTATTTT. Translation gives CSARDPRDAPDTQYF.

This clonotype was recorded a few times. The J gene is TRBJ2-7, the V gene TRBV7-2; no firm D call. Germline loops: CDR1 SGHTA, CDR2 FQGNSA. The CDR3 length is 16 residues. V was shortened by 3 bases and J by 0 bases, with 15 bases between the two germline ends. The CDR3 spells CASSFFDQPGSYEQYF. The CDR3, as DNA: TGTGCCAGCAGCTTCTTCGACCAACCTGGCTCCTACGAGCAGTACTTC.

This clonotype was found a few times. The rearrangement links TRBV3-1 to TRBJ2-1; D gene unclear. The CDR3 runs 13 residues. CDR1 LGHDT and CDR2 YNNKEL come from the germline V gene (reference sequence). V lost 1 base and J 9 bases, leaving 10 bases between the germline ends. CDR3: CASSQAPGGEQFF. CDR3 nucleotide sequence: TGTGCCAGCAGCCAAGCCCCGGGCGGTGAGCAGTTCTTC.

This clonotype was counted once. The chain is built from TRBV29-1 and TRBJ2-3, with no clear D. CDR3 length: 13 amino acids. The germline V gene has CDR1 SQVTM and CDR2 ANQGSEA. The V and J ends lost 4 bases and 5 bases respectively, with 13 bases between them. CDR3 amino acids: CSVAGSRIDTQYF. The CDR3 bases are TGCAGCGTTGCTGGTTCTCGCATAGATACGCAGTATTTT.

This clonotype was seen only a few times. This chain joins TRBV7-2 and TRBJ1-1; 9 bases line up with TRBD1. CDR3 length: 14 amino acids. The J segment lost 6 bases and the V segment lost 1 base, leaving 3 bases of the junction unmatched. CDR1 and CDR2 from the germline V gene are SGHTA and FQGNSA. The CDR3 region is CASSLDRGQSEAFF. The CDR3 DNA reads TGTGCCAGCAGCTTAGACAGGGGGCAATCTGAAGCTTTCTTT.

The gene calls are TRBV7-8 and TRBJ2-1; no clear D. Germline CDR1 reads SGHVS; CDR2 reads FQNEAQ. V was shortened by 2 bases and J by 9 bases, with 20 bases between the two germline ends. This CDR3 has 16 residues. CDR3 residues: CASSLPPWKIGGEQFF. The CDR3 DNA is TGTGCCAGCAGCTTACCACCATGGAAGATCGGTGGTGAGCAGTTCTTC.